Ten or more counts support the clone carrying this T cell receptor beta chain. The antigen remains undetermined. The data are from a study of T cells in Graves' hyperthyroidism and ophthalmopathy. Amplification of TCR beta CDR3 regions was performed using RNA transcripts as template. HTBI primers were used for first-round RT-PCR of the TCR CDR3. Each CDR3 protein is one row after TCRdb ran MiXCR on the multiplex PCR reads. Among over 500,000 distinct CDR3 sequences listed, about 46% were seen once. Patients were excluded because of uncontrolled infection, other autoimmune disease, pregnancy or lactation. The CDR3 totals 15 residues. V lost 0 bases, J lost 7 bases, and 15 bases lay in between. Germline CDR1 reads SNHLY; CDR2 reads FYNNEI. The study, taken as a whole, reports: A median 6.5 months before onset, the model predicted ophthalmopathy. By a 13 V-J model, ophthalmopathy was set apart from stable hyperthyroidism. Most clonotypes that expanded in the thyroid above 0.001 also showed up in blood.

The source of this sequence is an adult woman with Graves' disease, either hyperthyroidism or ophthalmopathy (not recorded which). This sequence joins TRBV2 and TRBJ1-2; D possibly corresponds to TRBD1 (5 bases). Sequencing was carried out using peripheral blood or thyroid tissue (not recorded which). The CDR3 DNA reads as TGTGCCAGCAGTGAAGCGCTTCAGGGTTACGGTGGCTACACCTTC. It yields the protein CASSEALQGYGGYTF.